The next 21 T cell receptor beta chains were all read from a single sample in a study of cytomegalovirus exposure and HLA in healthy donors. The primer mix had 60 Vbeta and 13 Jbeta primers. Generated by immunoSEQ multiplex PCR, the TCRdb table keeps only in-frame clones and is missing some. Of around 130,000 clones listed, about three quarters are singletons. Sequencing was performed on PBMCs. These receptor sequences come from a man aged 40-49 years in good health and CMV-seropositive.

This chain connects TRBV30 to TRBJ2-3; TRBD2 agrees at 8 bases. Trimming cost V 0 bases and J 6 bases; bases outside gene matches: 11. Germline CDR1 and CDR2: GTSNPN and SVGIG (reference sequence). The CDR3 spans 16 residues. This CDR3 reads CAWSVWLPGGDDTQYF. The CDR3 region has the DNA TGTGCCTGGAGTGTCTGGCTGCCGGGGGGGGACGATACGCAGTATTTT.

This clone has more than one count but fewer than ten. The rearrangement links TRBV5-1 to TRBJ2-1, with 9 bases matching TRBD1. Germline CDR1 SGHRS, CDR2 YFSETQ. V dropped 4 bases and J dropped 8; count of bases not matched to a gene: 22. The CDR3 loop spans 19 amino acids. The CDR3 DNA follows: TGCGCCAGCAGCATAAGTCCCGGGACAGGGATCGACTTGGTGGATGAGCAGTTCTTC. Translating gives CASSISPGTGIDLVDEQFF.

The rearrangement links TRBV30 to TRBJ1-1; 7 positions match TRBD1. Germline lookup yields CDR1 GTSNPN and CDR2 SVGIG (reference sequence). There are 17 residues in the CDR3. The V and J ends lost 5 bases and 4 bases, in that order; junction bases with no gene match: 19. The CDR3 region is CAWWTGQKRPLGTEAFF. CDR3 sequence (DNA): TGTGCCTGGTGGACGGGACAGAAGAGGCCTTTGGGCACTGAAGCTTTCTTT.

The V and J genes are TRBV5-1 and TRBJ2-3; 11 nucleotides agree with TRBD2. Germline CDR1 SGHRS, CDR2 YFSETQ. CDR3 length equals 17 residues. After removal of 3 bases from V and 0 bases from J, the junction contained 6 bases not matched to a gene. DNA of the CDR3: TGCGCCAGCAGCTACGGGACTAGCGGTCGGAGCACAGATACGCAGTATTTT. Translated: CASSYGTSGRSTDTQYF.

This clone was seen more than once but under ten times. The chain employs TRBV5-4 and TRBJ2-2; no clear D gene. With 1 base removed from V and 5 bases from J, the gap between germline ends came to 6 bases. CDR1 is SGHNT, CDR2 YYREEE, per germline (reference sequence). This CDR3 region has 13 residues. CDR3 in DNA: TGTGCCAGCAGCTTGATAGCTACCGGGGAGCTGTTTTTT. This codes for CASSLIATGELFF.

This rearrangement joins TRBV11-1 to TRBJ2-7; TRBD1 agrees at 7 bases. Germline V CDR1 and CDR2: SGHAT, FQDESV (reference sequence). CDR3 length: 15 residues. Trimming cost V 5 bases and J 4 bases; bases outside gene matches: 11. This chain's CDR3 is CASSRRQGRGYEQYF. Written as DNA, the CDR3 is TGTGCCAGCAGCCGGAGACAGGGCAGAGGATACGAGCAGTACTTC.

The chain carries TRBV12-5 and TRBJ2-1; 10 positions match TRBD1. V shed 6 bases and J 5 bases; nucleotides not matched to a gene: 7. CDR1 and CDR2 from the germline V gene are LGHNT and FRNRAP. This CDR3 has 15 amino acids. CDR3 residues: CASGRGQGTNNEQFF. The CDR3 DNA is TGTGCTAGTGGCCGGGGACAGGGGACTAACAATGAGCAGTTCTTC.

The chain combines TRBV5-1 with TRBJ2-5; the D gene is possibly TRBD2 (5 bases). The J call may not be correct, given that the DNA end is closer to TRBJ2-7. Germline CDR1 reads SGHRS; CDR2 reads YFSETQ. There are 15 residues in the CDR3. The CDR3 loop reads CASRKDPQRTDEQYF. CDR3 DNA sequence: TGCGCCAGCAGAAAGGACCCACAGCGGACCGACGAGCAGTACTTC.

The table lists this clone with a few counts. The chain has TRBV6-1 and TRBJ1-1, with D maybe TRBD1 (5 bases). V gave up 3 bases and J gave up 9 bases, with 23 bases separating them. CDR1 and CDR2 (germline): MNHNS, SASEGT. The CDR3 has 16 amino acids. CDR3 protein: CASSETRQSSGTKAFF. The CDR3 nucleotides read TGTGCCAGCAGTGAGACTCGACAGTCCTCGGGTACAAAAGCTTTCTTT.

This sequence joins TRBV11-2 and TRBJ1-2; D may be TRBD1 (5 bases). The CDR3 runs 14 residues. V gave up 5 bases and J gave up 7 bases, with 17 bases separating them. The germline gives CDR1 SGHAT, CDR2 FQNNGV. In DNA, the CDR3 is TGTGCCAGCAGCAAGTGGGGCCCTGTGGGTGGCTACACCTTC. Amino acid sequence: CASSKWGPVGGYTF. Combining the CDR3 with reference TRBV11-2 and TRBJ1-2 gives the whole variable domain EAGVAQSPRYKIIEKRQSVAFWCNPISGHATLYWYQQILGQGPKLLIQFQNNGVVDDSQLPKDRFSAERLKGVDSTLKIQPAKLEDSAVYLCASSKWGPVGGYTFGSGTRLTVV.

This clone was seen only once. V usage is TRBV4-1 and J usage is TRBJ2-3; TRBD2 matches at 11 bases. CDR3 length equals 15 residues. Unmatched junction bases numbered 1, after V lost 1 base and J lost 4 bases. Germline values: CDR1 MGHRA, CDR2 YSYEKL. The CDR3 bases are TGCGCCAGCAGCCAAGTGGGACTAGCGGCAGATACGCAGTATTTT. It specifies CASSQVGLAADTQYF.

CDR3 DNA sequence: TGTGCCAGCAGCGATAGCGGGATCCTCCCAGATACGCAGTATTTT. Translating it yields CASSDSGILPDTQYF. V gene TRBV28 combines with J gene TRBJ2-3; 8 nucleotides agree with TRBD2. V lost 6 bases to trimming and J lost 4 bases; unmatched junction nucleotides: 9. This CDR3 comprises 15 residues. Germline CDR1 reads MDHEN; CDR2 reads SYDVKM.

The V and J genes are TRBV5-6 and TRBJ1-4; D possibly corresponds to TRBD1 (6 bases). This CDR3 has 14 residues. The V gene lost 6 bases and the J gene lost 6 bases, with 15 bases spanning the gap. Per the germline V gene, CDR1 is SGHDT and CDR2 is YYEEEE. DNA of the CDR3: TGTGCCAGCACTGATCAGGGGAGGGATGAAAAACTGTTTTTT. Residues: CASTDQGRDEKLFF.

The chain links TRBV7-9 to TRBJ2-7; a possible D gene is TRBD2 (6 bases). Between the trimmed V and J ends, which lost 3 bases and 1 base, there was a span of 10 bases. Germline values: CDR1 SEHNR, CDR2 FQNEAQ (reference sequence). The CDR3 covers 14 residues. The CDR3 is CASSFRGGSYEQYF. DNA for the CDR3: TGTGCCAGCAGCTTTCGTGGGGGGTCCTACGAGCAGTACTTC.

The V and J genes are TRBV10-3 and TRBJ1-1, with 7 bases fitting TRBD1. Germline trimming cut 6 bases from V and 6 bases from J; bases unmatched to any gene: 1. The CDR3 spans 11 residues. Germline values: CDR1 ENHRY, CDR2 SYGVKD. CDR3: CAISGQAEAFF. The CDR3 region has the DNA TGTGCCATCAGCGGACAGGCTGAAGCTTTCTTT.

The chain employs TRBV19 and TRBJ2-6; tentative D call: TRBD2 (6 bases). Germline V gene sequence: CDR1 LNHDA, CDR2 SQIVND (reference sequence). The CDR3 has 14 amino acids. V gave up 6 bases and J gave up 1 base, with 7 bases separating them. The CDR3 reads CASRGGSGANVLTF. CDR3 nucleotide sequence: TGTGCCAGTAGGGGGGGTTCTGGGGCCAACGTCCTGACTTTC.

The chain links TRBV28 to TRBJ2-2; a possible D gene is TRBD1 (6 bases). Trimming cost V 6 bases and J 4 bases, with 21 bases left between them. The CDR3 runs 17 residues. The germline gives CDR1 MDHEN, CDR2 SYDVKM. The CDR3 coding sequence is TGTGCCAGCAGACCCAGCCCAGGGGCAGTAGGCACCGGGGAGCTGTTTTTT. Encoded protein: CASRPSPGAVGTGELFF.

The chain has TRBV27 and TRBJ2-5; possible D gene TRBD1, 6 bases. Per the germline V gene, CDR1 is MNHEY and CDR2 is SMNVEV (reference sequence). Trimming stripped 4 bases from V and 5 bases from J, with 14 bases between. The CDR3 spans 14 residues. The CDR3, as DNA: TGTGCCAGCAGTTCGATCACAGGGCGGGAGACCCAGTACTTC. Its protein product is CASSSITGRETQYF.

This CDR3 reads CASSPSAGVEQYF. CDR3 coding DNA: TGCGCCAGCAGCCCGTCGGCGGGGGTTGAGCAGTACTTC. The V gene is TRBV5-1, the J gene TRBJ2-7; 7 bases fit TRBD2. The CDR3 loop spans 13 amino acids. V lost 4 bases and J lost 7; bases outside the gene matches: 8. Germline V gene data show CDR1 as SGHRS and CDR2 as YFSETQ.

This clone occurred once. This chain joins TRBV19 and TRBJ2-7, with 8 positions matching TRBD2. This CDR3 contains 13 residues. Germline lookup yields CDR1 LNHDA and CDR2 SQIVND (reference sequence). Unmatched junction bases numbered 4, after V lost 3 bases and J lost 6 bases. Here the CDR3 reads CASSMGAGVEQYF. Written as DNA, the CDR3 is TGTGCCAGTAGTATGGGAGCGGGAGTCGAGCAGTACTTC.

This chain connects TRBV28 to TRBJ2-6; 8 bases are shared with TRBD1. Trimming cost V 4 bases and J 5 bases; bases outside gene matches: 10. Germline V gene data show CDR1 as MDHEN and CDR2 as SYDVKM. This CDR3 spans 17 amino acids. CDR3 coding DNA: TGTGCCAGCAGTTCCCCTCAAACAGGGGGAAGGGCCAACGTCCTGACTTTC. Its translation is CASSSPQTGGRANVLTF.